The 30 T cell receptor beta chains given below trace back to one sample, sequenced in a study of metastatic and nonmetastatic thyroid tumors. TCRdb redid the clone calls on the PCR reads using MiXCR. The sample includes thousands of clones, approximately 30% seen only once; the top ten take around 41%. Thyroid surgery had not been preceded by any treatment in any patient. Sequencing was performed on tumor tissue. The receptors shown here come from a male donor with papillary thyroid cancer or a benign thyroid nodule (not recorded which). Some clones in this sample may be carry-over from other donors' samples.

In its sample, this clone was seen a few times. The chain has TRBV5-4 and TRBJ2-7, with D uncertain. The CDR3 runs to 14 residues. The V gene's germline CDR1 is SGHNT and CDR2 YYREEE (reference sequence). V was shortened by 4 bases and J by 7 bases, with 18 bases between the two germline ends. CDR3 residues: CASSEGPSTYEQYF. CDR3 nucleotide sequence: TGTGCCAGCAGCGAAGGACCTTCGACTTATGAGCAGTACTTC.

CDR3 sequence: CASSVEATSGRAGGELFF. In DNA, the CDR3 is TGTGCCAGCAGCGTAGAGGCGACTAGCGGGAGGGCCGGCGGGGAGCTGTTTTTT. This chain uses TRBV9 with TRBJ2-2; TRBD2 matches at 14 bases. The CDR3 has 18 amino acids. Looked up from germline, CDR1 is SGDLS and CDR2 is YYNGEE. Losses at the gene ends were 0 bases for V and 7 bases for J; bases not matched to a gene: 8.

By proportion, this clone is hyperexpanded (1% or more). This rearrangement joins TRBV6-6 to TRBJ2-7; D is perhaps TRBD2 (6 bases). The germline V gene encodes CDR1 MNHNY and CDR2 SVGAGI (reference sequence). Trimming shortened V by 3 bases and J by 6 bases, and 24 bases separated the two germline ends. The CDR3 runs 17 residues. CDR3 sequence (DNA): TGTGCCAGCAGTTATTTAGTCTCCAGCGGGCCGAGGGTCGAGCAGTACTTC. Translated, it gives CASSYLVSSGPRVEQYF.

The J gene is TRBJ2-7, the V gene TRBV28; weak D call: TRBD2 (6 bases). This CDR3 has 13 amino acids. V was pared by 5 bases and J by 5 bases, with 13 bases between. CDR1 and CDR2 from the germline V gene are MDHEN and SYDVKM. CDR3 region: CASSETRRDEQYF. The CDR3 DNA follows: TGTGCCAGCAGTGAGACTAGACGGGACGAGCAGTACTTC.

As concerns this clone: The junction does not match germline at one end; this may be a read error. The V gene is TRBV19, the J gene TRBJ2-1; tentatively, D is TRBD2 (5 bases). The length of the CDR3 is 14 residues. Germline values: CDR1 LNHDA, CDR2 SQIVND (reference sequence). The CDR3 coding sequence is TGTGCCAGTAGCATAGGAGGACCCTACAATGAGCAGTTCTTC. Translated: CASSIGGPYNEQFF.

The chain has TRBV12-3 or TRBV12-4 and TRBJ2-3, with 7 positions matching TRBD2. The CDR3 loop spans 16 amino acids. The V segment lost 4 bases and the J segment 2 bases; nucleotides outside the gene matches: 9. The CDR3 reads CASSSPPSGYTDTQYF. DNA for the CDR3: TGTGCCAGCAGTTCTCCTCCTAGCGGTTACACAGATACGCAGTATTTT.

This clone has more than one count but fewer than ten. This chain uses TRBV11-2 with TRBJ1-2; 8 bases match TRBD1. This CDR3 contains 13 residues. Germline CDR1 is SGHAT and CDR2 is FQNNGV. V shed 4 bases, J shed 7 bases, and the junction held 5 bases outside the gene matches. The DNA of the CDR3 is TGTGCCAGCAGCTACAATACAGGGGGTGGCTACACCTTC. Its translation: CASSYNTGGGYTF.

In this sample, this clone is large (0.1 to 1%). This chain links TRBV6-4 with TRBJ2-2, with 8 bases aligning to TRBD2. Losses at the gene ends were 2 bases for V and 4 bases for J; bases not matched to a gene: 9. This CDR3 has 17 amino acids. Germline V lookup: CDR1 MRHNA, CDR2 SNTAGT. CDR3 coding DNA: TGTGCCAGCAGTGACGGGGGACTAGGGACGGGCACCGGGGAGCTGTTTTTT. This codes for CASSDGGLGTGTGELFF.

The V gene is TRBV5-1, the J gene TRBJ2-1; 8 positions agree with TRBD1. Per germline, CDR1 SGHRS and CDR2 YFSETQ. This CDR3 is 14 amino acids long. The junction had 8 bases not matched to a gene; V was cut back by 3 bases and J by 9 bases. The CDR3 loop is CASSSRTGSSEQFF. The CDR3 DNA reads TGCGCCAGCAGCTCACGGACAGGGTCAAGTGAGCAGTTCTTC.

This clone is deemed medium-sized. V usage is TRBV12-3 or TRBV12-4 and J usage is TRBJ1-1; no reliable D call. The CDR3 totals 15 residues. V was trimmed by 3 bases and J by 0 bases, leaving 11 bases between them. The chain's CDR3 is CASSFEAALNTEAFF. The CDR3 DNA reads as TGTGCCAGCAGTTTCGAGGCGGCCTTGAACACTGAAGCTTTCTTT.

The gene calls are TRBV19 and TRBJ2-7; D uncertain. V gave up 4 bases and J gave up 0 bases, with 7 bases separating them. This CDR3 spans 13 amino acids. Germline CDR1 and CDR2: LNHDA and SQIVND (reference sequence). Here the CDR3 DNA reads TGTGCCAGTAGTAGGCAGGTCTCCTACGAGCAGTACTTC. This gives the protein CASSRQVSYEQYF.

This clone was seen ten or more times. The V and J genes are TRBV20-1 and TRBJ2-7; no clear D. This CDR3 contains 13 residues. Trimming pared 4 bases from V and 4 bases from J, leaving 14 bases between. The V gene's germline CDR1 is DFQATT and CDR2 SNEGSKA (reference sequence). The CDR3 loop reads CSATARNYYEQYF. The CDR3 DNA follows: TGCAGTGCTACCGCCCGTAATTATTACGAGCAGTACTTC.

The rearrangement uses TRBV12-3 or TRBV12-4 and TRBJ1-3; 9 bases are shared with TRBD1. The CDR3 extends over 15 amino acids. The junction had 6 bases not matched to a gene; V was cut back by 6 bases and J by 3 bases. The CDR3 DNA reads as TGTGCCAGCAGGACACCGGGACAGGGTGGAAACACCATATATTTT. It specifies CASRTPGQGGNTIYF.

The genes are TRBV7-8 and TRBJ2-1, with 11 bases matching TRBD2. V lost 5 bases, J lost 5 bases, and 8 bases stayed unmatched. Germline loops: CDR1 SGHVS, CDR2 FQNEAQ. This CDR3 comprises 16 residues. Here the CDR3 reads CASSPLAGGTDNEQFF. The CDR3 DNA reads as TGTGCCAGCAGCCCTCTAGCGGGAGGCACCGACAATGAGCAGTTCTTC.

The chain joins TRBV28 to TRBJ2-7; TRBD1 aligns across 10 bases. Trimming took 6 bases from V and 3 from J; bases not matched to a gene: 5. Germline CDR1 is MDHEN and CDR2 is SYDVKM. The CDR3 spans 14 residues. The CDR3 coding sequence is TGTGCCAGCAGGGCCGGGACAGGGGTCTACGAGCAGTACTTC. Protein sequence: CASRAGTGVYEQYF.

There are a few counts of this clone. This chain uses TRBV20-1 with TRBJ2-1, with 10 bases lining up with TRBD2. Germline trimming cut 4 bases from V and 8 bases from J; bases unmatched to any gene: 5. Germline loops: CDR1 DFQATT, CDR2 SNEGSKA (reference sequence). This CDR3 region has 13 residues. CDR3: CSATSGSGDEQFF. Written as DNA, the CDR3 is TGCAGTGCTACTAGCGGGAGTGGGGATGAGCAGTTCTTC.

The V call is TRBV6-1, the J call TRBJ2-7; D remains unclear. Trimming shortened V by 1 base and J by 4 bases, and 5 bases separated the two germline ends. The CDR3 runs 12 residues. Germline loops: CDR1 MNHNS, CDR2 SASEGT. The CDR3 DNA reads TGTGCCAGCAGTGAAGGTCCTTACGAGCAGTACTTC. Translated: CASSEGPYEQYF.

This clone was detected only once. The V and J genes are TRBV6-2 or TRBV6-3 and TRBJ2-3, with TRBD2 matching over 7 bases. Germline V lookup: CDR1 MNHEY, CDR2 SVGEGT. The junction had 19 bases not matched to a gene; V was cut back by 6 bases and J by 4 bases. The CDR3 is 18 amino acids. DNA of the CDR3: TGTGCCAGCAGGGTAATGGGGGAGGTAGCGGGTATTTCAGATACGCAGTATTTT. Residues: CASRVMGEVAGISDTQYF.

In its sample, this clone ranks as medium-sized. This chain connects TRBV25-1 to TRBJ2-5, with 9 bases that match TRBD2. V trimming: 1 base; J trimming: 2 bases; junction bases outside the gene matches: 2. Looked up from germline, CDR1 is MGHDK and CDR2 is SYGVNS. This CDR3 region has 15 residues. The CDR3 DNA reads TGTGCCAGCAGTGAATCCACTAGCGGGCAAGAGACCCAGTACTTC. Translation gives CASSESTSGQETQYF.

V is TRBV11-2 and J is TRBJ2-7, with TRBD1 identical over 7 bases. Germline V lookup: CDR1 SGHAT, CDR2 FQNNGV. The CDR3 sequence is 12 residues long. Trimming took 3 bases from V and 7 from J; bases not matched to a gene: 3. The CDR3 DNA follows: TGTGCCAGCAGCTTCGGGACAGAGGAGCAGTACTTC. It translates to CASSFGTEEQYF.

The chain recombines TRBV4-1 with TRBJ1-2; tentatively, D is TRBD1 (5 bases). Germline V gene lookup returns CDR1 MGHRA and CDR2 YSYEKL. The V end was cut by 1 base, the J end by 4 bases, with 10 bases between. This CDR3 has 14 residues. CDR3 amino acids: CASSQVSGIYGYTF. CDR3 sequence (DNA): TGCGCCAGCAGCCAAGTTTCAGGGATCTATGGCTACACCTTC.

This sequence joins TRBV5-8 and TRBJ2-7, with D possibly TRBD1 on 5 matching bases. The CDR3 is 15 residues long. V was pared by 0 bases and J by 3 bases, with 13 bases between. CDR1 and CDR2 from the germline V gene are SGHTS and YDEGEE. The CDR3 sequence is CASSLVQGYNYEQYF. The CDR3 DNA follows: TGTGCCAGCAGCTTGGTCCAGGGTTATAACTACGAGCAGTACTTC.

Here the CDR3 DNA reads TGTGCCAGCAGCTTGCGTGGACAGATGAACACTGAAGCTTTCTTT. Its translation: CASSLRGQMNTEAFF. This chain connects TRBV5-4 to TRBJ1-1; a weak D match, TRBD1 (6 bases). The CDR3 sequence is 15 residues long. CDR1 is SGHNT, CDR2 YYREEE, per germline (reference sequence). V lost 1 base and J lost 0, with 10 bases in between.

The V gene is TRBV20-1, the J gene TRBJ2-7; D tentatively fits TRBD1 or TRBD2 (5 bases each). Per germline, CDR1 DFQATT and CDR2 SNEGSKA (reference sequence). The CDR3 consists of 14 residues. The ends were cut back, 0 bases at V and 2 bases at J, with 11 bases in the middle. CDR3 bases: TGCAGTGCTAGAGATGAGGGGCGGACCTACGAGCAGTACTTC. It yields the protein CSARDEGRTYEQYF.

The V call is TRBV19, the J call TRBJ1-2; 8 nucleotides align to TRBD1. The V gene end was trimmed by 5 bases and the J gene end by 6 bases; junction bases not matched to a gene: 5. In germline, CDR1 is LNHDA, CDR2 SQIVND (reference sequence). The CDR3 consists of 13 residues. The CDR3 loop reads CASSLRTGNGYTF. CDR3 coding DNA: TGTGCCAGTAGTCTTCGGACAGGGAATGGCTACACCTTC. Together with reference TRBV19 and TRBJ1-2, the CDR3 gives the full variable domain: DGGITQSPKYLFRKEGQNVTLSCEQNLNHDAMYWYRQDPGQGLRLIYYSQIVNDFQKGDIAEGYSVSREKKESFPLTVTSAQKNPTAFYLCASSLRTGNGYTFGSGTRLTVV.

This chain joins TRBV19 and TRBJ2-2; D not resolved. Between the trimmed V and J ends, which lost 4 bases and 4 bases, there was a span of 10 bases. The CDR3 is 14 amino acids. Germline V gene lookup returns CDR1 LNHDA and CDR2 SQIVND (reference sequence). For the CDR3, the DNA is TGTGCCAGTAGTACAGTCTTCCCCACCGGGGAGCTGTTTTTT. Amino acid sequence: CASSTVFPTGELFF. Filled out from reference TRBV19 and TRBJ2-2, the complete variable domain reads DGGITQSPKYLFRKEGQNVTLSCEQNLNHDAMYWYRQDPGQGLRLIYYSQIVNDFQKGDIAEGYSVSREKKESFPLTVTSAQKNPTAFYLCASSTVFPTGELFFGEGSRLTVL.

A few counts support this clone. At one boundary the junction diverges from the germline segment, which might be a read error. The rearrangement joins TRBV28 to TRBJ1-2; TRBD1 aligns across 9 bases. The CDR3 consists of 15 residues. CDR1 MDHEN and CDR2 SYDVKM come from the germline V gene. CDR3 DNA sequence: TGTGCCAGCAGTTTCTCCGGACAGGGGAATAATGGCTGCACCTTC. Its protein is CASSFSGQGNNGCTF.

V is TRBV6-2 or TRBV6-3 and J is TRBJ2-1, with a weak D call TRBD2 (5 bases). Germline V CDR1 and CDR2: MNHEY, SVGEGT. The CDR3 runs to 13 residues. V was cut by 0 bases and J by 8 bases, with 8 bases left in between. The CDR3 DNA follows: TGTGCCAGCAGTTACTCAGGGAGTGATGAGCAGTTCTTC. Its translation is CASSYSGSDEQFF.

About this clone: At one end, the junction sequence differs from germline, possibly due to a read error. The gene calls are TRBV20-1 and TRBJ2-6; D gene ambiguous. The germline V gene encodes CDR1 DFQATT and CDR2 SNEGSKA (reference sequence). The CDR3 is 14 residues long. CDR3 bases: TGCGGTGCCCCCGTCAGCTCTGGGGCCAACGTCCTGACTTTC. It codes for CGAPVSSGANVLTF.

The chain links TRBV6-4 to TRBJ2-1; the match to TRBD2 covers 13 bases. The J segment lost 9 bases and the V segment lost 6 bases, leaving 8 bases of the junction unmatched. This CDR3 spans 15 amino acids. CDR1 is MRHNA and CDR2 is SNTAGT in the germline V gene. The CDR3 DNA reads as TGTGCCAGCAGCCACGGACTAGCGGGAGCCAGTGAGCAGTTCTTC. Amino acid sequence: CASSHGLAGASEQFF.